These 32 T cell receptor beta chains came from one sample sequenced in a study of blood T cells in healthy people across ages (dated by TCRdb to the mid-2010s). To prepare the library, 5' RACE was applied. Sequencing was carried out with an Illumina HiSeq 2500. The second PCR ran for about 7 to 11 cycles and used a J-beta primer mix along with a sample-barcoded 5' primer. The public reads were reprocessed in TCRdb via fastp at Q25 and MiXCR, keeping in-frame beta chains. Rows merge per CDR3 protein into single entries with the most common DNA and genes. The sample contains more than 1,400,000 distinct CDR3 sequences, roughly 40% of them found a single time. The ten largest clones represent roughly 7.9% of the sample. Sequences were obtained from blood. The receptors shown here come from a woman under 30 in good health.

The chain has TRBV6-5 and TRBJ2-1; 14 nucleotides agree with TRBD2. This CDR3 has 17 amino acids. Germline CDR1 is MNHEY and CDR2 is SVGAGI. Unmatched junction bases numbered 6, after V lost 2 bases and J lost 6 bases. The CDR3 here is CASSYGTSGSFPNEQFF. As DNA, the CDR3 is TGTGCCAGCAGTTACGGGACTAGCGGGAGTTTCCCCAATGAGCAGTTCTTC.

This clonotype was seen more than once but under ten times. The chain links TRBV7-9 to TRBJ1-2, with TRBD1 matching 7 bases. The CDR3 loop spans 16 amino acids. From germline, CDR1 is SEHNR and CDR2 FQNEAQ (reference sequence). The junction had 11 bases not matched to a gene; V was cut back by 5 bases and J by 2 bases. The CDR3 sequence: CASSPSGQADNYGYTF. DNA of the CDR3: TGTGCCAGCAGCCCTTCCGGACAGGCAGACAACTATGGCTACACCTTC.

This clonotype was counted between two and nine times. This chain connects TRBV6-6 to TRBJ2-7, with TRBD1 matching 7 bases. V lost 8 bases and J lost 1; bases outside the gene matches: 5. The CDR3 runs to 13 residues. Germline CDR1 MNHNY, CDR2 SVGAGI (reference sequence). CDR3 loop: CASQTGSSYEQYF. The CDR3 nucleotides are TGTGCCAGCCAGACAGGGAGTTCCTACGAGCAGTACTTC.

This chain joins TRBV29-1 and TRBJ2-5; D remains unclear. The J call may be faulty, since TRBJ2-1 better matches the DNA end. The CDR3 is made up of 11 amino acids. CDR1 and CDR2 (germline): SQVTM, ANQGSEA. The CDR3 DNA sequence: TGCAGCGTCAAGTTCCAAGAGACCCAGTTCTTC. This gives the protein CSVKFQETQFF.

V usage is TRBV6-6 and J usage is TRBJ2-2; 15 nucleotides align to TRBD2. The CDR3 has 15 amino acids. Germline assignment: CDR1 MNHNY and CDR2 SVGAGI (reference sequence). Losses at the gene ends were 6 bases for V and 8 bases for J; bases not matched to a gene: 4. DNA for the CDR3: TGTGCCAGCAGATCCGGGACTAGCGGGAGGGGGGAGCTGTTTTTT. Amino acids: CASRSGTSGRGELFF.

This clonotype was observed a few times. The chain joins TRBV2 to TRBJ2-3, with 7 bases matching TRBD2. With 2 bases clipped from V and 6 bases from J, the junction kept 8 bases outside the gene matches. This CDR3 contains 15 residues. CDR1 is SNHLY, CDR2 FYNNEI, per germline. This CDR3 reads CASSESRTSVDTQYF. The DNA for the CDR3 is TGTGCCAGCAGTGAATCTCGGACTAGTGTGGATACGCAGTATTTT. Complete variable domain (other parts from reference TRBV2 and TRBJ2-3): EPEVTQTPSHQVTQMGQEVILRCVPISNHLYFYWYRQILGQKVEFLVSFYNNEISEKSEIFDDQFSVERPDGSNFTLKIRSTKLEDSAMYFCASSESRTSVDTQYFGPGTRLTVL.

The chain is built from TRBV20-1 and TRBJ1-6; D might be TRBD1 (5 bases). Per germline, CDR1 DFQATT and CDR2 SNEGSKA (reference sequence). Trimming left V 3 bases short and J 0 bases short, with 9 bases between. This CDR3 is built from 15 residues. CDR3 protein: CSASTGDSYNSPLHF. The CDR3 region has the DNA TGCAGTGCTAGTACGGGGGACTCCTATAATTCACCCCTCCACTTT.

The gene calls are TRBV7-2 and TRBJ2-5; TRBD2 agrees at 8 bases. This CDR3 spans 17 amino acids. Germline V gene data show CDR1 as SGHTA and CDR2 as FQGNSA. The V gene end was trimmed by 3 bases and the J gene end by 5 bases; junction bases not matched to a gene: 14. The CDR3 loop is CASSFIPTGLAIETQYF. Here the CDR3 DNA reads TGTGCCAGCAGCTTTATCCCCACCGGACTAGCAATCGAGACCCAGTACTTC.

The chain joins TRBV20-1 to TRBJ1-4, with D perhaps TRBD1 (5 bases). CDR3 size: 17 residues. Germline V gene sequence: CDR1 DFQATT, CDR2 SNEGSKA (reference sequence). Trimming took off 0 bases at V and 2 bases at J, with 16 bases between the two ends. In nucleotides, the CDR3 is TGCAGTGCTAGAGATGCCCCCGGGGGGGTTACTAATGAAAAACTGTTTTTT. Encoded protein: CSARDAPGGVTNEKLFF.

This chain uses TRBV14 with TRBJ2-1; 7 bases fit TRBD2. This CDR3 is 18 amino acids long. The germline V gene encodes CDR1 SGHDN and CDR2 FVKESK. With V trimmed by 2 bases and J by 5 bases, 15 bases remained unmatched. The CDR3 spells CASSQTPPGLFKHNEQFF. In DNA, the CDR3 is TGTGCCAGCAGCCAAACTCCTCCGGGACTATTCAAACACAATGAGCAGTTCTTC.

This clonotype was detected only a few times. The chain links TRBV6-6 to TRBJ1-2; 8 bases align to TRBD1. V was clipped by 2 bases and J by 2 bases; unmatched bases: 4. Germline V lookup: CDR1 MNHNY, CDR2 SVGAGI (reference sequence). This CDR3 is built from 15 residues. The CDR3 spells CASSYVQGANYGYTF. CDR3 sequence (DNA): TGTGCCAGCAGTTACGTGCAGGGGGCAAACTATGGCTACACCTTC.

This clonotype occurred once. The gene calls are TRBV5-5 and TRBJ1-2, with D unclear. The germline CDR1 and CDR2 sequences are SGHKS and YYEKEE (reference sequence). V was cut by 7 bases and J by 3 bases, with 10 bases left in between. This CDR3 comprises 12 residues. The CDR3 DNA reads TGTGCCAGCGGATGGAATGACTATGGCTACACCTTC. This encodes CASGWNDYGYTF.

The rearrangement joins TRBV4-2 to TRBJ2-4; D is unresolved. Germline CDR1 is LGHNA and CDR2 is YNFKEQ. V lost 0 bases and J 15 bases, leaving 12 bases between the germline ends. This CDR3 is built from 12 residues. The chain's CDR3 is CASSQDKRARYF. The CDR3 DNA reads as TGTGCCAGCAGCCAAGATAAACGAGCGCGGTACTTC.

The chain combines TRBV28 with TRBJ2-7, with 12 bases fitting TRBD2. Germline V gene lookup returns CDR1 MDHEN and CDR2 SYDVKM. The CDR3 has 18 residues. Trimming cost V 5 bases and J 3 bases; bases outside gene matches: 14. The CDR3 here is CASSLPGLAGTLNYEQYF. Written as DNA, the CDR3 is TGTGCCAGCAGTCTTCCGGGACTAGCGGGTACGCTTAACTACGAGCAGTACTTC.

The V gene is TRBV20-1, the J gene TRBJ2-1; 9 nucleotides line up with TRBD2. The CDR3 has 12 residues. From germline, CDR1 is DFQATT and CDR2 SNEGSKA (reference sequence). V lost 8 bases and J lost 7; bases outside the gene matches: 6. The CDR3 spells CSTSGRKNEQFF. The DNA for the CDR3 is TGCAGTACCAGCGGGAGGAAAAATGAGCAGTTCTTC.

The table lists this clonotype with a few counts. The gene calls are TRBV10-3 and TRBJ2-2; 9 nucleotides match TRBD1. Unmatched junction bases numbered 5, after V lost 4 bases and J lost 5 bases. This CDR3 contains 15 residues. Germline CDR1 ENHRY, CDR2 SYGVKD. The CDR3: CAISGETGGTGELFF. The CDR3 bases are TGTGCCATCAGTGGTGAGACAGGGGGAACCGGGGAGCTGTTTTTT.

The table lists this clonotype with many counts. The V gene is TRBV12-3 or TRBV12-4, the J gene TRBJ2-7; D possibly corresponds to TRBD1 (5 bases). V lost 2 bases and J lost 5, with 10 bases in between. The CDR3 extends over 13 amino acids. CDR3 nucleotides: TGTGCCAGCAGTTTAAGGGGTGGGAACGAGCAGTACTTC. Protein product: CASSLRGGNEQYF.

The table lists this clonotype with a few counts. This chain connects TRBV15 to TRBJ2-1; D call uncertain. CDR3 size: 13 residues. Between the trimmed V and J ends, which lost 0 bases and 6 bases, there was a span of 6 bases. Looked up from germline, CDR1 is LNHNV and CDR2 is YYDKDF (reference sequence). The CDR3 bases are TGTGCCACCAGCAGAGATCGCCTCAATGAGCAGTTCTTC. Translated, it gives CATSRDRLNEQFF.

DNA for the CDR3: TGTGCCAGCAGCCGAGGTGTAGACGAGCAGTACTTC. This encodes CASSRGVDEQYF. The chain couples TRBV3-1 to TRBJ2-4; D gene unclear. The assigned J gene may be wrong: the sequence end matches TRBJ2-7 better. The germline CDR1 and CDR2 sequences are LGHDT and YNNKEL (reference sequence). This CDR3 is 12 amino acids long.

This clonotype has just a few counts. J is TRBJ2-7 and V is TRBV6-5, with D possibly TRBD1 on 7 matching bases. The V gene's germline CDR1 is MNHEY and CDR2 SVGAGI. Trimming took off 2 bases at V and 4 bases at J, with 15 bases between the two ends. The CDR3 is 15 amino acids. CDR3 nucleotide sequence: TGTGCCAGCAGTTACAGGACAGGCGGGAAATACGAGCAGTACTTC. The encoded protein is CASSYRTGGKYEQYF.

The rearrangement uses TRBV7-6 and TRBJ2-7, with 9 bases that match TRBD2. The J call is uncertain, as TRBJ2-5 better fits the DNA end. Germline CDR1 reads SGHVS; CDR2 reads FNYEAQ. This CDR3 region has 14 residues. The CDR3 nucleotides read TGTGCCAGCAGCGCAACCGGGACTAGCAAGACCCAGTACTTC. As protein: CASSATGTSKTQYF.

This clonotype was observed a handful of times. This chain uses TRBV5-1 with TRBJ1-1; D is unclear. Germline loops: CDR1 SGHRS, CDR2 YFSETQ. The V end was cut by 4 bases, the J end by 5 bases, with 12 bases between. The CDR3 totals 13 residues. The CDR3 reads CASSHSAKTEAFF. As DNA, the CDR3 is TGCGCCAGCAGCCATTCGGCCAAAACTGAAGCTTTCTTT.

The rearrangement joins TRBV25-1 to TRBJ2-5, with D unresolved. The end of the DNA aligns better with TRBJ2-7, so the J call may be wrong. This CDR3 comprises 11 residues. CDR1 is MGHDK and CDR2 is SYGVNS in the germline V gene. The CDR3 DNA reads as TGTGCCAGCAGTGTCTGGGCCGAGCAGTACTTC. Protein: CASSVWAEQYF.

V and J are TRBV12-3 or TRBV12-4 and TRBJ2-2; D is unresolved. This CDR3 comprises 15 residues. Between the trimmed V and J ends, which lost 2 bases and 0 bases, there was a span of 7 bases. The CDR3 nucleotides read TGTGCCAGCAGTTTAAACACGGCGAACACCGGGGAGCTGTTTTTT. Translating gives CASSLNTANTGELFF.

The chain links TRBV7-3 to TRBJ1-6; D is undetermined. CDR1 and CDR2 (germline): SGHTA, FQGTGA. Trimming left V 6 bases short and J 9 bases short, with 15 bases between. CDR3 length equals 14 residues. The DNA for the CDR3 is TGTGCCAGCAGTAACGGTCTAGATGGTTCACCCCTCCACTTT. Its translation is CASSNGLDGSPLHF.

The chain has TRBV20-1 and TRBJ2-1; 9 bases are a match to TRBD2. The CDR3 covers 16 residues. CDR1 DFQATT and CDR2 SNEGSKA come from the germline V gene (reference sequence). The V and J ends lost 3 bases and 2 bases, in that order; junction bases with no gene match: 8. This CDR3 reads CSARGLAGIAYNEQFF. CDR3 in DNA: TGCAGTGCTAGGGGGCTAGCGGGAATAGCCTACAATGAGCAGTTCTTC.

Comments on this clonotype: One end of the junction does not line up with germline, which may come from a read error. The gene calls are TRBV6-5 and TRBJ2-5; D perhaps matches TRBD1 (5 bases). The germline CDR1 and CDR2 sequences are MNHEY and SVGAGI. This CDR3 contains 16 residues. The CDR3 DNA follows: TGTGCCAGCAGTTACTCGATTTGGCAGGGCCAAGAGGCCCAGTACTTC. Amino acid sequence: CASSYSIWQGQEAQYF.

The gene calls are TRBV20-1 and TRBJ1-2, with 9 bases that match TRBD1. Germline values: CDR1 DFQATT, CDR2 SNEGSKA (reference sequence). The CDR3 extends over 14 amino acids. The junction had 5 bases not matched to a gene; V was cut back by 1 base and J by 5 bases. The CDR3 bases are TGCAGTGCTAGAGTCGGGACAGGGTCTTATGGCTACACCTTC. This codes for CSARVGTGSYGYTF.

The V call is TRBV9, the J call TRBJ2-1, with a possible D match to TRBD2 (6 bases). Germline CDR1 is SGDLS and CDR2 is YYNGEE. The CDR3 extends over 16 amino acids. Between the trimmed V and J ends, which lost 3 bases and 4 bases, there was a span of 17 bases. The CDR3 coding sequence is TGTGCCAGCAGCGGGGGAGGTGGGGTGATATACAATGAGCAGTTCTTC. Translated, it gives CASSGGGGVIYNEQFF.

The chain joins TRBV12-3 or TRBV12-4 to TRBJ2-3; D not certain. This CDR3 is 14 amino acids long. V lost 5 bases to trimming and J lost 11 bases, with 20 bases between them. The CDR3 reads CASSNRVKADVQYF. The CDR3 nucleotides read TGTGCCAGCAGTAACAGAGTGAAAGCAGATGTGCAGTATTTT.

The chain couples TRBV10-3 to TRBJ2-7; possible D gene TRBD2, 6 bases. The CDR3 contains 14 residues. With 10 bases removed from V and 0 bases from J, the gap between germline ends came to 16 bases. CDR1 is ENHRY and CDR2 is SYGVKD in the germline V gene. CDR3 coding DNA: TGTGCCACCAGGGACTTTGGCCTCTCCTACGAGCAGTACTTC. Translating gives CATRDFGLSYEQYF.

The V gene is TRBV15, the J gene TRBJ1-1; D is possibly TRBD1 (5 bases). The germline V and J ends were trimmed by 0 bases and 9 bases, with 14 bases remaining between them. CDR3 length: 14 residues. The germline V gene has CDR1 LNHNV and CDR2 YYDKDF (reference sequence). The DNA for the CDR3 is TGTGCCACCAGCAGAGATCTAGGGGCCCTCCAAGCTTTCTTT. Translating it yields CATSRDLGALQAFF.